This passage covers 8 T cell receptor beta chains from one sample sequenced in a study of blood T cells in healthy people across ages. Combining a sample-barcoded 5' primer with a J-beta primer mix, a second PCR ran for about 7 to 11 cycles. TCRdb itself ran the 5' RACE reads through MiXCR, one entry per CDR3 protein. This sample has 550,000 to 750,000 distinct CDR3 sequences, with around a fifth found just once. Sample: blood. These receptors came from a man in his 70s in good health.

Details on this clonotype: This may arise from a read error, as a much more abundant clone is one base away. The chain has TRBV7-3 and TRBJ2-1, with D possibly TRBD2 on 5 matching bases. This CDR3 comprises 15 residues. CDR1 SGHTA and CDR2 FQGTGA come from the germline V gene. The CDR3 loop reads CASSIGGSSYDEQFF. The CDR3 region has the DNA TGTGCCAGCAGCATAGGAGGCAGCTCCTACGATGAGCAGTTCTTC.

The J gene is TRBJ1-5, the V gene TRBV20-1, with D possibly matching TRBD1 (6 bases). The CDR3 runs to 12 residues. V gave up 6 bases and J gave up 3 bases, with 9 bases separating them. Germline CDR1 DFQATT, CDR2 SNEGSKA (reference sequence). The DNA for the CDR3 is TGCAGTGCACAGGGTTTCAATCAGCCCCAGCATTTT. Translation: CSAQGFNQPQHF.

This clonotype was counted only a few times. V usage is TRBV2 and J usage is TRBJ2-4; D gene ambiguous. The CDR3 loop spans 13 amino acids. Germline CDR1 is SNHLY and CDR2 is FYNNEI. V shed 2 bases and J shed 1 base, with 3 bases lying between them. The DNA for the CDR3 is TGTGCCAGCAGTGAACGGGCCAAAAACATTCAGTACTTC. Its translation is CASSERAKNIQYF.

In this sample, this clonotype turned up a few times. This rearrangement joins TRBV12-3 or TRBV12-4 to TRBJ2-3; D gene ambiguous. The CDR3 is 16 residues long. V was cut by 5 bases and J by 4 bases, with 19 bases left in between. The CDR3 reads CASSLPTTNIADTQYF. The CDR3 DNA follows: TGTGCCAGCAGTCTCCCTACTACAAACATCGCAGATACGCAGTATTTT.

The chain combines TRBV18 with TRBJ1-2, with a possible D match to TRBD1 (6 bases). Germline assignment: CDR1 KGHSH and CDR2 LQKENI. The CDR3 is 16 amino acids. Deletions cut 5 bases from V and 4 bases from J, with 20 bases between. This CDR3 is CASSAPVGQGPYGYTF. The CDR3 DNA reads TGTGCCAGCTCAGCCCCCGTGGGGCAGGGGCCCTATGGCTACACCTTC. Supplemented by reference TRBV18 and TRBJ1-2, the full variable domain reads NAGVMQNPRHLVRRRGQEARLRCSPMKGHSHVYWYRQLPEEGLKFMVYLQKENIIDESGMPKERFSAEFPKEGPSILRIQQVVRGDSAAYFCASSAPVGQGPYGYTFGSGTRLTVV.

This rearrangement joins TRBV10-3 to TRBJ2-6; maybe TRBD2 (5 bases). Germline CDR1 is ENHRY and CDR2 is SYGVKD. V was pared by 0 bases and J by 3 bases, with 9 bases between. CDR3 length: 16 residues. CDR3 residues: CAISESWGDGANVLTF. The DNA for the CDR3 is TGTGCCATCAGTGAGTCGTGGGGAGATGGGGCCAACGTCCTGACTTTC.

This clonotype was recorded a few times. The V gene is TRBV27, the J gene TRBJ2-1, with 8 bases matching TRBD2. The CDR3 spans 15 residues. V trimming: 2 bases; J trimming: 6 bases; junction bases outside the gene matches: 6. CDR1 and CDR2 (germline): MNHEY, SMNVEV (reference sequence). CDR3 residues: CASSLTASGFNEQFF. The CDR3, as DNA: TGTGCCAGCAGTTTAACGGCTAGCGGGTTCAATGAGCAGTTCTTC.

The chain couples TRBV5-1 to TRBJ2-2; D is possibly TRBD1 or TRBD2 (5 bases each). Per germline, CDR1 SGHRS and CDR2 YFSETQ. The ends were cut back, 0 bases at V and 0 bases at J, with 9 bases in the middle. The CDR3 is 16 amino acids. The CDR3 DNA reads as TGCGCCAGCAGCTTGGGGGGACGGTCGAACACCGGGGAGCTGTTTTTT. Protein product: CASSLGGRSNTGELFF. Complete variable domain (other parts from reference TRBV5-1 and TRBJ2-2): KAGVTQTPRYLIKTRGQQVTLSCSPISGHRSVSWYQQTPGQGLQFLFEYFSETQRNKGNFPGRFSGRQFSNSRSEMNVSTLELGDSALYLCASSLGGRSNTGELFFGEGSRLTVL.